This T cell receptor beta chain was captured by sequencing in a study of blood T cell repertoires in COVID-19. Assay used: immunoSEQ multiplex PCR; TCRdb lists only in-frame clones, some missing. The data contain approximately 380,000 clones, about 89% of them seen just once; the ten biggest clones take up over 0.7%. With V trimmed by 6 bases and J by 6 bases, 7 bases remained unmatched. The CDR3 spans 14 residues. The germline V gene has CDR1 SGHTA and CDR2 FQGNSA. This TCR derives from a woman in her forties who had been exposed to COVID-19. The specimen was PBMCs or T cells enriched from blood (not recorded which). The V call is TRBV7-2, the J call TRBJ2-7, with TRBD2 matching over 11 bases. CDR3 sequence: CASRPLAGVSEQYF. The CDR3 nucleotides read TGTGCCAGCAGACCACTAGCGGGAGTCTCCGAGCAGTACTTC.